Each of the 21 T cell receptor beta chains below was sequenced from the same sample in a study of shared clonotypes between healthy human individuals. Profiled with immunoSEQ multiplex PCR; TCRdb holds only in-frame clones, not every one. The data contain 700,000 or so clones, around 72% of them singletons. The sample consisted of memory CD4+ T cells sorted from blood. Subset: CD45RA-negative fraction. The receptors originated from a woman in her 30s in good health.

This sequence joins TRBV11-2 and TRBJ2-1; the match to TRBD2 covers 8 bases. The germline V gene has CDR1 SGHAT and CDR2 FQNNGV. The CDR3 extends over 13 amino acids. The V segment lost 5 bases and the J segment 6 bases; nucleotides outside the gene matches: 3. The CDR3 loop is CASSAGLVNEQFF. The CDR3 region has the DNA TGTGCCAGCAGCGCGGGACTAGTCAATGAGCAGTTCTTC.

The chain uses TRBV18 and TRBJ2-5; D might be TRBD1 (6 bases). Deletions cut 2 bases from V and 5 bases from J, with 12 bases between. This CDR3 is 14 amino acids long. The V gene's germline CDR1 is KGHSH and CDR2 LQKENI. CDR3 region: CASSPVTGPETQYF. The CDR3 region has the DNA TGTGCCAGCTCACCAGTGACAGGACCGGAGACCCAGTACTTC.

On this clone: Within the sample, other DNA sequences also encode this same CDR3. V usage is TRBV5-1 and J usage is TRBJ2-1; 9 bases fit TRBD1. V lost 4 bases and J lost 7; bases outside the gene matches: 6. The CDR3 loop spans 14 amino acids. Germline CDR1 SGHRS, CDR2 YFSETQ. DNA for the CDR3: TGCGCCAGCAGCCTGGGGGACAGGGCAAATGAGCAGTTCTTC. It codes for CASSLGDRANEQFF.

The chain links TRBV15 to TRBJ2-1; 9 positions match TRBD2. V dropped 2 bases and J dropped 2; count of bases not matched to a gene: 7. Germline CDR1 LNHNV, CDR2 YYDKDF (reference sequence). The CDR3 runs 17 residues. CDR3 sequence: CATSRKRTSATYNEQFF. For the CDR3, the DNA is TGTGCCACCAGCAGAAAACGGACTAGCGCTACCTACAATGAGCAGTTCTTC.

V and J are TRBV28 and TRBJ2-3; D gene unclear. Trimming removed 1 base from V and 0 bases from J, with 8 bases in between. The CDR3 totals 15 residues. Germline V gene data show CDR1 as MDHEN and CDR2 as SYDVKM. The CDR3 nucleotides read TGTGCCAGCAGTTTATACGGTCAGAGCACAGATACGCAGTATTTT. Protein sequence: CASSLYGQSTDTQYF. The full variable domain, its missing parts supplied by reference TRBV28 and TRBJ2-3, is DVKVTQSSRYLVKRTGEKVFLECVQDMDHENMFWYRQDPGLGLRLIYFSYDVKMKEKGDIPEGYSVSREKKERFSLILESASTNQTSMYLCASSLYGQSTDTQYFGPGTRLTVL.

The chain carries TRBV11-2 and TRBJ2-2; 8 bases agree with TRBD2. The germline V gene has CDR1 SGHAT and CDR2 FQNNGV. V lost 4 bases to trimming and J lost 6 bases; unmatched junction nucleotides: 7. The CDR3 totals 15 residues. The CDR3 DNA sequence: TGTGCCAGCAGCTCTCCGGGACTAGGGGCCGGGGAGCTGTTTTTT. Its translation: CASSSPGLGAGELFF.

This sequence joins TRBV6-1 and TRBJ1-1; no reliable D call. Between the trimmed V and J ends, which lost 6 bases and 3 bases, there was a span of 8 bases. The CDR3 consists of 12 residues. In germline, CDR1 is MNHNS, CDR2 SASEGT. CDR3 bases: TGTGCCAGCAGCCCCGGTTACACTGAAGCTTTCTTT. Protein product: CASSPGYTEAFF.

The chain has TRBV6-1 and TRBJ1-1; D not resolved. Trimming left V 6 bases short and J 1 base short, with 12 bases between. There are 14 residues in the CDR3. CDR1 and CDR2 (germline): MNHNS, SASEGT. CDR3 loop: CASRKFDTNTEAFF. The DNA of the CDR3 is TGTGCCAGCAGAAAGTTCGATACGAACACTGAAGCTTTCTTT.

The rearrangement uses TRBV28 and TRBJ2-7; 10 bases are a match to TRBD1. This CDR3 contains 15 residues. Germline assignment: CDR1 MDHEN and CDR2 SYDVKM. Unmatched junction bases numbered 5, after V lost 6 bases and J lost 0 bases. DNA for the CDR3: TGTGCCAGCAGAAAAGGACAGGGGGGCTCCTACGAGCAGTACTTC. Translating gives CASRKGQGGSYEQYF.

The chain employs TRBV14 and TRBJ2-2; D call uncertain. The germline gives CDR1 SGHDN, CDR2 FVKESK. The CDR3 covers 16 residues. The V and J ends lost 6 bases and 0 bases respectively, with 14 bases between them. The CDR3 loop reads CASRGPGGANTGELFF. Written as DNA, the CDR3 is TGTGCCAGCAGAGGGCCTGGCGGAGCGAACACCGGGGAGCTGTTTTTT. Together with reference TRBV14 and TRBJ2-2, the CDR3 gives the full variable domain: EAGVTQFPSHSVIEKGQTVTLRCDPISGHDNLYWYRRVMGKEIKFLLHFVKESKQDESGMPNNRFLAERTGGTYSTLKVQPAELEDSGVYFCASRGPGGANTGELFFGEGSRLTVL.

CDR3 loop: CASSPSKTGKLFF. CDR3 bases: TGTGCCAGCAGCCCCTCGAAGACAGGGAAACTGTTTTTT. The chain joins TRBV7-7 to TRBJ1-4, with TRBD1 matching 7 bases. The CDR3 is made up of 13 amino acids. Germline assignment: CDR1 SSHAT and CDR2 FNYEAQ (reference sequence). V gave up 5 bases and J gave up 11 bases; unmatched junction bases: 8.

V gene TRBV2 combines with J gene TRBJ2-6; D uncertain. Germline V gene data show CDR1 as SNHLY and CDR2 as FYNNEI. The CDR3 loop spans 13 amino acids. Trimming took 6 bases from V and 3 from J, leaving 6 bases between them. CDR3: CASRVFGANVLTF. For the CDR3, the DNA is TGTGCCAGCAGAGTATTTGGGGCCAACGTCCTGACTTTC. Drawing the rest from reference TRBV2 and TRBJ2-6, the complete variable domain is EPEVTQTPSHQVTQMGQEVILRCVPISNHLYFYWYRQILGQKVEFLVSFYNNEISEKSEIFDDQFSVERPDGSNFTLKIRSTKLEDSAMYFCASRVFGANVLTFGAGSRLTVL.

The rearrangement joins TRBV7-9 to TRBJ2-5; possible D gene TRBD1, 6 bases. In germline, CDR1 is SEHNR, CDR2 FQNEAQ (reference sequence). V was clipped by 5 bases and J by 1 base, with 14 bases between them. There are 15 residues in the CDR3. The CDR3 region is CASSLQGLAQETQYF. The CDR3 bases are TGTGCCAGCAGCCTCCAGGGGCTAGCCCAAGAGACCCAGTACTTC.

The chain uses TRBV7-9 and TRBJ2-6; D ambiguous. The CDR3 extends over 14 amino acids. V was pared by 5 bases and J by 3 bases, with 8 bases between. The germline V gene encodes CDR1 SEHNR and CDR2 FQNEAQ (reference sequence). The CDR3 here is CASSAARGANVLTF. The DNA of the CDR3 is TGTGCCAGCAGCGCAGCGCGTGGGGCCAACGTCCTGACTTTC.

This chain uses TRBV2 with TRBJ2-1, with TRBD1 matching over 9 bases. The germline V gene encodes CDR1 SNHLY and CDR2 FYNNEI. The V and J ends lost 8 bases and 0 bases, in that order; junction bases with no gene match: 5. The CDR3 extends over 15 amino acids. DNA for the CDR3: TGTGCCAGCTCGACAGGGGGTTTCTCCTACAATGAGCAGTTCTTC. This gives the protein CASSTGGFSYNEQFF.

This clone was detected a few times. In DNA, the CDR3 is TGTGCCAGCAGCTTAGGGGACACCGTGTCCGAGCAGTACTTC. Translating it yields CASSLGDTVSEQYF. The chain uses TRBV11-2 and TRBJ2-7; tentative D call: TRBD1 (6 bases). Germline assignment: CDR1 SGHAT and CDR2 FQNNGV. Trimming took off 1 base at V and 6 bases at J, with 13 bases between the two ends. The CDR3 runs 14 residues.

This clone was observed many times. The chain links TRBV6-1 to TRBJ2-7, with 8 positions matching TRBD2. Germline V CDR1 and CDR2: MNHNS, SASEGT. After removal of 4 bases from V and 7 bases from J, the junction contained 6 bases not matched to a gene. This CDR3 has 13 residues. CDR3 sequence: CASSARLALEQYF. CDR3 bases: TGTGCCAGCAGTGCCAGACTAGCGCTGGAGCAGTACTTC.

The gene calls are TRBV5-1 and TRBJ2-1, with 9 bases aligning to TRBD1. The V and J ends lost 4 bases and 4 bases, in that order; junction bases with no gene match: 6. The CDR3 has 15 residues. Germline V lookup: CDR1 SGHRS, CDR2 YFSETQ. The CDR3 loop reads CASSAGTGPYNEQFF. The CDR3 DNA sequence: TGCGCCAGCAGCGCGGGGACAGGGCCTTACAATGAGCAGTTCTTC.

For the CDR3, the DNA is TGTGCCAGCAGTCGGCTACGCACCCACAGAAACACTGAAGCTTTCTTT. Translating it yields CASSRLRTHRNTEAFF. The V call is TRBV2, the J call TRBJ1-1; D remains ambiguous. The CDR3 sequence is 16 residues long. Germline CDR1 and CDR2: SNHLY and FYNNEI. Trimming left V 5 bases short and J 2 bases short, with 18 bases between.

The chain is built from TRBV5-1 and TRBJ2-2; D ambiguous. This CDR3 is built from 15 residues. V was cut by 0 bases and J by 0 bases, with 6 bases left in between. Germline lookup yields CDR1 SGHRS and CDR2 YFSETQ. The CDR3 loop reads CASSLADANTGELFF. CDR3 DNA sequence: TGCGCCAGCAGCTTGGCAGACGCGAACACCGGGGAGCTGTTTTTT.

The chain combines TRBV6-1 with TRBJ1-3; TRBD1 aligns across 7 bases. V lost 3 bases and J lost 2; bases outside the gene matches: 4. Per the germline V gene, CDR1 is MNHNS and CDR2 is SASEGT. CDR3 length: 15 residues. CDR3 protein: CASSDRQGAGNTIYF. CDR3 nucleotide sequence: TGTGCCAGCAGTGATAGACAGGGAGCTGGAAACACCATATATTTT.